This TCR beta chain was sequenced for a study of a mutant IDH1 vaccine in newly diagnosed glioma. Trimming removed 1 base from V and 2 bases from J, with 8 bases in between. Germline loops: CDR1 SGHRS, CDR2 YFSETQ. The CDR3 has 14 amino acids. Regarding the study as a whole: Immune responses induced by the vaccine were seen in 93.3% of patients, spanning multiple MHC alleles.

This clone has a single count. Antigen: not known. TCRdb keeps only in-frame clones here, not all; method: immunoSEQ multiplex PCR. The table includes about 32,000 clones, about four fifths detected once. Time point of the sample: week 35, safety follow-up. Alongside topical imiquimod, each dose of vaccine comprised 300 ug of mutant IDH1 20-mer peptide. The source was PBMCs, collected from a glioma patient whose treatment included an IDH1 peptide vaccine. This sequence was found in a woman younger than 35 with glioma. The chain is built from TRBV5-1 and TRBJ2-3; D may be TRBD2 (6 bases). The CDR3 loop reads CASSLWGVTDTQYF. CDR3 nucleotide sequence: TGCGCCAGCAGCTTGTGGGGGGTCACAGATACGCAGTATTTT. Combining the CDR3 with reference TRBV5-1 and TRBJ2-3 gives the whole variable domain KAGVTQTPRYLIKTRGQQVTLSCSPISGHRSVSWYQQTPGQGLQFLFEYFSETQRNKGNFPGRFSGRQFSNSRSEMNVSTLELGDSALYLCASSLWGVTDTQYFGPGTRLTVL.